Shown below are 9 T cell receptor beta chains from a single sample sequenced in a study of vaccination effects on CD4 cells after COVID-19. The method was immunoSEQ multiplex PCR; TCRdb's version includes in-frame clones alone and lacks a portion of them. This table has about 35,000 clones, 82% appearing once. These receptors are not linked to any known antigen. Within the ViraFEST assay, antigen-specific CD4+ T cells underwent expansion with viral peptide pools prior to sequencing. Scientists isolated CD4+ T cells after an approximately 10-day culture period ended. Each participant was given two doses of one vaccine (BNT162b2 or mRNA-1273). Material: CD4+ T cells from PBMCs cultured with HCoV-NL63 spike peptides, obtained after COVID-19 vaccination. These receptors all come from a human donor who received a COVID-19 vaccine. Some clones in this sample may be carry-over from other donors' samples.

V and J are TRBV29-1 and TRBJ1-1, with D unresolved. CDR1 SQVTM and CDR2 ANQGSEA come from the germline V gene. V was cut by 0 bases and J by 5 bases, with 16 bases left in between. The CDR3 is 15 amino acids. CDR3 region: CSVEDLTRAWTEAFF. In DNA form, the CDR3 reads TGCAGCGTTGAAGATCTCACGAGGGCTTGGACTGAAGCTTTCTTT.

The chain combines TRBV9 with TRBJ2-3; TRBD2 aligns across 10 bases. Losses at the gene ends were 4 bases for V and 0 bases for J; bases not matched to a gene: 5. This CDR3 is 16 amino acids long. Germline V gene lookup returns CDR1 SGDLS and CDR2 YYNGEE. CDR3 sequence reads: CASSIRAGGSTDTQYF. The CDR3 DNA reads as TGTGCCAGCAGCATTAGAGCGGGGGGGAGCACAGATACGCAGTATTTT.

The genes are TRBV6-6 and TRBJ2-5, with a weak D call TRBD2 (5 bases). Germline V gives CDR1 MNHNY, CDR2 SVGAGI (reference sequence). The germline V and J ends were trimmed by 6 bases and 4 bases, with 12 bases remaining between them. This CDR3 is 13 amino acids long. CDR3 in amino acids: CASRRGLGETQYF. CDR3 coding DNA: TGTGCCAGCAGACGAGGACTTGGAGAGACCCAGTACTTC.

The chain joins TRBV2 to TRBJ1-1; the D is unclear. Germline lookup yields CDR1 SNHLY and CDR2 FYNNEI. V was trimmed by 5 bases and J by 4 bases, leaving 14 bases between them. This CDR3 contains 14 residues. DNA of the CDR3: TGTGCCAGCAGTTCTGGGGAGGTCCGCACTGAAGCTTTCTTT. It specifies CASSSGEVRTEAFF.

The V gene is TRBV9, the J gene TRBJ2-2; 8 bases map to TRBD2. The CDR3 totals 16 residues. Looked up from germline, CDR1 is SGDLS and CDR2 is YYNGEE. The V and J ends lost 1 base and 0 bases, in that order; junction bases with no gene match: 2. For the CDR3, the DNA is TGTGCCAGCAGCGTATTTAGCGGGGCGAACACCGGGGAGCTGTTTTTT. This codes for CASSVFSGANTGELFF.

This clone was detected a few times. DNA of the CDR3: TGTGCCACCAGTGGCAGGGGGTGGGAGACCCAGTACTTC. Its translation: CATSGRGWETQYF. The V and J genes are TRBV24-1 and TRBJ2-5; 7 bases align to TRBD1. Germline lookup yields CDR1 KGHDR and CDR2 SFDVKD. This CDR3 has 13 amino acids. The J segment lost 5 bases and the V segment lost 5 bases, leaving 4 bases of the junction unmatched.

This clone appeared a single time. J is TRBJ1-4 and V is TRBV18; TRBD1 matches 11 bases. This CDR3 is 15 amino acids long. V shed 3 bases and J 7 bases; nucleotides not matched to a gene: 4. Per the germline V gene, CDR1 is KGHSH and CDR2 is LQKENI. CDR3 sequence reads: CASSPIGQGAEKLFF. CDR3 nucleotide sequence: TGTGCCAGCTCACCGATAGGACAGGGGGCTGAAAAACTGTTTTTT.

The genes are TRBV6-5 and TRBJ2-2; D not resolved. CDR1 and CDR2 from the germline V gene are MNHEY and SVGAGI. The CDR3 runs to 13 residues. The germline V and J ends were trimmed by 2 bases and 2 bases, with 3 bases remaining between them. The CDR3 region has the DNA TGTGCCAGCAGTTACGATAACACCGGGGAGCTGTTTTTT. Translated, it gives CASSYDNTGELFF.

The table lists this clone with a few counts. The genes are TRBV15 and TRBJ2-7; no reliable D call. Germline V gene lookup returns CDR1 LNHNV and CDR2 YYDKDF (reference sequence). The CDR3 runs 13 residues. V gave up 1 base and J gave up 4 bases, with 8 bases separating them. Here the CDR3 reads CATSRVVQYEQYV. In DNA form, the CDR3 reads TGTGCCACCAGCAGAGTGGTACAGTACGAGCAGTACGTC.